This T cell receptor beta chain originates from a study of blood T cell repertoires in COVID-19 (dated by TCRdb to the early 2020s). In the study overall: Samples from collaborators originated in the United States, Italy and Spain and spanned both the acute and convalescent phases of COVID-19. The prospective study material was composed of cDNA or gDNA derived from T cells, B-cell-depleted T cells, or PBMCs. The dataset comprised deeply sampled blood TCRbeta repertoires from subjects exposed to, actively infected with, or recovered from COVID-19. The repertoires were released in a freely available public database meant as a resource for research on the immune response to SARS-CoV-2. Samples came from the ongoing ImmuneRACE study (first 160 participants) plus 1,254 subjects from 6 global collaborators. Sample metadata almost always included a de-identified subject ID, COVID-19 status, age in years and sex. Where HLA class I and class II types were available, the types were taken from metadata supplied by the sample provider, not from assay-based typing.

The immunoSEQ Assay, a bias-controlled multiplex PCR, was used to amplify TCRbeta CDR3 regions from genomic DNA. In the original analysis: Nucleated cell counts per sample were estimated from amplification of reference gene primers within the assay. To quantify the absolute abundance of each unique TCRbeta CDR3 rearrangement, sequence reads were collapsed and filtered. For each sample, productive Simpson clonality was calculated as the square root of Simpson's diversity index across productive rearrangements. TCRdb took this table from immuneACCESS and kept in-frame rearrangements with V and J called. Such tables lack part of the clones; where checked against another copy, unresolved V genes explain under half of the gap, and the rest is unexplained. D and trimming were read from the DNA, whereas the V and J calls and clone size are those reported in that table. The sample table holds fewer than 65,000 clones, of which about 87% were seen once. Around 6.1% of the sample is held by the ten biggest clonotypes.

Each collaborating institution followed its own protocols to collect whole blood in K2EDTA tubes. For TCRbeta analysis, collaborator samples were shipped as frozen whole blood, as isolated PBMCs, or as DNA extracted from either sample type. As for this clone: Its recognized antigen is unknown. No base quality information exists; no much larger clone differs at one position.

The study at large found these results: The quantity of clinical and demographic metadata differed by source and by participant and was supplied without curation.

The CDR3 measures 15 amino acids from cysteine to phenylalanine. Only CDR3 DNA is held: 45 bases, read in frame from base 1. CDR1 and CDR2, looked up from the germline V gene (reference sequence), are LNHDA and SQIVND. Germline trimming: 5 bases from V, 2 bases from J; junction bases outside gene matches: 6. This sequence originates from a man in his fifties or sixties with acute or convalescent COVID-19. Sequenced input: peripheral blood. The chain is assembled from TRBV19 and TRBJ2-5; 9 central nucleotides agree with TRBD1. The DNA is TGTGCCAGTAGTGCCGGGACAGGGCGGCAAGAGACCCAGTACTTC. Its protein product is CASSAGTGRQETQYF. Here the CDR3 is joined to the reference TRBV19 and TRBJ2-5 genes, and the full variable domain is: DGGITQSPKYLFRKEGQNVTLSCEQNLNHDAMYWYRQDPGQGLRLIYYSQIVNDFQKGDIAEGYSVSREKKESFPLTVTSAQKNPTAFYLCASSAGTGRQETQYFGPGTRLLVL.